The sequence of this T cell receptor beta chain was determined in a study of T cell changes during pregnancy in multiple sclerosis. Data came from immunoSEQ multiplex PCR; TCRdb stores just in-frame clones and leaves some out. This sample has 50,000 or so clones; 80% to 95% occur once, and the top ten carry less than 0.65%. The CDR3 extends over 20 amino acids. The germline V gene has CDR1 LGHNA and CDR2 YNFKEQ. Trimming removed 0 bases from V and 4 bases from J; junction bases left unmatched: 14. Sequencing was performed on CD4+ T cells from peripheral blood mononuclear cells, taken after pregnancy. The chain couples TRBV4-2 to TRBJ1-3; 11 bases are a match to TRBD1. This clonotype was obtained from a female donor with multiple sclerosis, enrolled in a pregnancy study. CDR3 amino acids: CASSQDQTGTGGSGGNTIYF. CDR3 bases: TGTGCCAGCAGCCAAGATCAGACCGGGACAGGGGGTTCGGGGGGAAACACCATATATTTT.